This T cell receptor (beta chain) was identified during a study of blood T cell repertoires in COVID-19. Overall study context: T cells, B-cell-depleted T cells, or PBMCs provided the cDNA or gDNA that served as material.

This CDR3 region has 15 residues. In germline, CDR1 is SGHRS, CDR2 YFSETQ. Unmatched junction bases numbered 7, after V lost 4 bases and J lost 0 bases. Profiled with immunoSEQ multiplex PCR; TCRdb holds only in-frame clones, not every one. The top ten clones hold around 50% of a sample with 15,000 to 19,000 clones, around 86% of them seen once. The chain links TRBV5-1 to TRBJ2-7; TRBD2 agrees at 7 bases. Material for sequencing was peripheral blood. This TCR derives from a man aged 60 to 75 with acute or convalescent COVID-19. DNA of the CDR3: TGCGCCAGCAGCGCTAGCGGACGGTCCTCCTACGAGCAGTACTTC. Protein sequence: CASSASGRSSYEQYF. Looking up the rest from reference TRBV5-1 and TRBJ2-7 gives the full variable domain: KAGVTQTPRYLIKTRGQQVTLSCSPISGHRSVSWYQQTPGQGLQFLFEYFSETQRNKGNFPGRFSGRQFSNSRSEMNVSTLELGDSALYLCASSASGRSSYEQYFGPGTRLTVT.